What follows are 26 T cell receptor beta chains derived from one specimen sequenced in a study of shared clonotypes between healthy human individuals. Data came from immunoSEQ multiplex PCR; TCRdb stores just in-frame clones and leaves some out. The sample has 650,000 to 700,000 clones, roughly 87% seen once. The sequencing input was memory CD8+ T cells from PBMCs. Sample subset: CD45RO+ cells pooled with CCR7-negative TemRA cells. These receptors all come from a man younger than 30 in good health. Some clones in this sample may be carry-over from other donors' samples.

The chain recombines TRBV28 with TRBJ1-1; weak D call: TRBD1 (6 bases). Germline-derived CDR1 and CDR2 are MDHEN and SYDVKM. The CDR3 length is 14 residues. V lost 6 bases to trimming and J lost 0 bases, with 11 bases between them. CDR3: CASRIQGLNTEAFF. The CDR3 DNA is TGTGCCAGCAGGATACAGGGTTTGAACACTGAAGCTTTCTTT.

The chain recombines TRBV7-3 with TRBJ2-6; D possibly corresponds to TRBD1 (6 bases). Trimming removed 1 base at V and 4 bases at J, with 11 bases between. Looked up from germline, CDR1 is SGHTA and CDR2 is FQGTGA. There are 16 residues in the CDR3. This CDR3 is CASSLSTGPGANVLTF. CDR3 bases: TGTGCCAGCAGCTTAAGTACAGGGCCAGGGGCCAACGTCCTGACTTTC.

This clone was observed a handful of times. The chain has TRBV9 and TRBJ1-1, with D possibly matching TRBD1 (6 bases). V was shortened by 4 bases and J by 0 bases, with 13 bases between the two germline ends. CDR3 length equals 15 residues. CDR1 SGDLS and CDR2 YYNGEE come from the germline V gene. CDR3 region: CASSPSTGLNTEAFF. CDR3 nucleotides: TGTGCCAGCAGCCCCTCGACAGGCTTGAACACTGAAGCTTTCTTT.

This clone was counted only a few times. This sequence joins TRBV9 and TRBJ2-7, with 8 bases aligning to TRBD2. CDR1 SGDLS and CDR2 YYNGEE come from the germline V gene. V lost 2 bases to trimming and J lost 1 base; unmatched junction nucleotides: 5. The CDR3 extends over 15 amino acids. CDR3 amino acids: CASSVTREGSYEQYF. CDR3 nucleotide sequence: TGTGCCAGCAGCGTGACACGGGAGGGTTCCTACGAGCAGTACTTC.

The rearrangement links TRBV15 to TRBJ1-1, with D unresolved. The V end was cut by 1 base, the J end by 9 bases, with 6 bases between. The CDR3 is 11 residues long. Germline values: CDR1 LNHNV, CDR2 YYDKDF (reference sequence). The CDR3 loop is CATSRGQKAFF. The CDR3 coding sequence is TGTGCCACCAGCAGAGGGCAGAAAGCTTTCTTT.

V and J are TRBV30 and TRBJ2-2; 9 nucleotides match TRBD2. The CDR3 is made up of 14 amino acids. The J segment lost 6 bases and the V segment lost 2 bases, leaving 4 bases of the junction unmatched. Germline V CDR1 and CDR2: GTSNPN, SVGIG (reference sequence). The CDR3 spells CAWSRVAGAGELFF. Here the CDR3 DNA reads TGTGCCTGGAGTAGGGTAGCGGGGGCCGGGGAGCTGTTTTTT.

CDR3 residues: CASSKARKCDEQFF. Here the CDR3 DNA reads TGTGCCAGCAGCAAAGCAAGGAAATGTGATGAGCAGTTCTTC. V usage is TRBV21-1 and J usage is TRBJ2-1. TRBV21-1 is assigned pseudogene status. This CDR3 is built from 14 residues.

This rearrangement joins TRBV5-1 to TRBJ2-1; TRBD1 agrees at 8 bases. The length of the CDR3 is 15 residues. With V trimmed by 4 bases and J by 8 bases, 11 bases remained unmatched. CDR1 is SGHRS, CDR2 YFSETQ, per germline. CDR3 residues: CASSQEDRESDEQFF. The CDR3 coding sequence is TGCGCCAGCAGCCAAGAGGACAGGGAGAGCGATGAGCAGTTCTTC.

This clone was found once. The rearrangement uses TRBV6-6 and TRBJ2-1; 7 nucleotides agree with TRBD2. Germline values: CDR1 MNHNY, CDR2 SVGAGI (reference sequence). This CDR3 is 14 amino acids long. J was trimmed by 8 bases and V by 5 bases; bases with no gene match: 9. The chain's CDR3 is CASSPREYLDEQFF. CDR3 coding DNA: TGTGCCAGCAGTCCGCGGGAGTATCTGGATGAGCAGTTCTTC.

The V gene is TRBV9, the J gene TRBJ2-7, with 9 bases lining up with TRBD2. Germline trimming cut 0 bases from V and 3 bases from J; bases unmatched to any gene: 4. The germline V gene has CDR1 SGDLS and CDR2 YYNGEE. CDR3 length: 15 residues. The CDR3 loop is CASSVAGSGGYEQYF. The CDR3 bases are TGTGCCAGCAGCGTAGCTGGTAGCGGGGGCTACGAGCAGTACTTC.

The chain has TRBV30 and TRBJ2-1, with TRBD2 matching over 8 bases. The CDR3 covers 14 residues. V lost 1 base to trimming and J lost 7 bases; unmatched junction nucleotides: 6. Germline assignment: CDR1 GTSNPN and CDR2 SVGIG (reference sequence). The CDR3 here is CAWSGGSGINEQFF. CDR3 coding DNA: TGTGCCTGGAGTGGAGGTAGCGGGATTAATGAGCAGTTCTTC. The entire variable domain, with the rest obtained from reference TRBV30 and TRBJ2-1, is as follows: SQTIHQWPATLVQPVGSPLSLECTVEGTSNPNLYWYRQAAGRGLQLLFYSVGIGQISSEVPQNLSASRPQDRQFILSSKKLLLSDSGFYLCAWSGGSGINEQFFGPGTRLTVL.

The chain recombines TRBV9 with TRBJ1-2; TRBD1 agrees at 8 bases. V shed 3 bases and J 2 bases; nucleotides not matched to a gene: 6. The length of the CDR3 is 15 residues. Germline V lookup: CDR1 SGDLS, CDR2 YYNGEE. The CDR3 DNA follows: TGTGCCAGCAGCGCCTCAGGGGGCGCCAACTATGGCTACACCTTC. Translated, it gives CASSASGGANYGYTF.

The chain is built from TRBV7-9 and TRBJ1-1, with D unclear. Per germline, CDR1 SEHNR and CDR2 FQNEAQ (reference sequence). The CDR3 sequence is 11 residues long. The V gene lost 4 bases and the J gene lost 8 bases, with 8 bases spanning the gap. The CDR3 DNA is TGTGCCAGCAGCTCCTCGATCGAAGCTTTCTTT. Amino acid sequence: CASSSSIEAFF.

This chain joins TRBV4-1 and TRBJ2-2; 9 bases are shared with TRBD1. Germline V lookup: CDR1 MGHRA, CDR2 YSYEKL. The V and J ends lost 2 bases and 5 bases, in that order; junction bases with no gene match: 3. The CDR3 extends over 15 amino acids. CDR3 nucleotides: TGCGCCAGCAGCCAAACAGGGGGCGAGACCGGGGAGCTGTTTTTT. Its protein product is CASSQTGGETGELFF.

The V gene is TRBV9, the J gene TRBJ2-2; D not certain. CDR1 is SGDLS and CDR2 is YYNGEE in the germline V gene. Between the trimmed V and J ends, which lost 1 base and 10 bases, there was a span of 8 bases. The length of the CDR3 is 12 residues. CDR3 protein: CASSVIPQELFF. The DNA of the CDR3 is TGTGCCAGCAGCGTAATACCCCAGGAGCTGTTTTTT.

This clone occurred many times. The chain links TRBV19 to TRBJ1-1, with D uncertain. Germline CDR1 is LNHDA and CDR2 is SQIVND (reference sequence). V lost 7 bases, J lost 3 bases, and 6 bases lay in between. The CDR3 contains 11 residues. The CDR3 DNA sequence: TGTGCCAGTATCTTGTACACTGAAGCTTTCTTT. Its protein is CASILYTEAFF.

The chain couples TRBV6-5 to TRBJ2-3, with no clear D. Germline loops: CDR1 MNHEY, CDR2 SVGAGI. The CDR3 has 13 amino acids. The germline V and J ends were trimmed by 5 bases and 6 bases, with 12 bases remaining between them. The CDR3 DNA follows: TGTGCCAGCAGTCAATCCGAGTTGGATACGCAGTATTTT. Amino acid sequence: CASSQSELDTQYF.

The CDR3 coding sequence is TGTGCCTGGAGTGGTTGGTTCGAGCGGGAGATTCCAGATACGCAGTATTTT. As protein: CAWSGWFEREIPDTQYF. V and J are TRBV30 and TRBJ2-3, with 8 bases matching TRBD2. In germline, CDR1 is GTSNPN, CDR2 SVGIG (reference sequence). J gave up 4 bases and V 1 base, and 13 bases lay outside the gene matches. CDR3 size: 17 residues.

The chain uses TRBV7-9 and TRBJ2-2; D is ambiguous. CDR3 length equals 17 residues. Germline CDR1 reads SEHNR; CDR2 reads FQNEAQ (reference sequence). The V and J ends lost 0 bases and 2 bases respectively, with 13 bases between them. The CDR3 DNA reads as TGTGCCAGCAGCTTAGCAGCAGTGGCCACAAACACCGGGGAGCTGTTTTTT. Translation gives CASSLAAVATNTGELFF.

The J gene is TRBJ2-1, the V gene TRBV10-3; D unclear. Trimming took off 6 bases at V and 7 bases at J, with 25 bases between the two ends. The CDR3 spans 17 residues. Germline lookup yields CDR1 ENHRY and CDR2 SYGVKD. The CDR3 sequence is CAISAPPPGTKGNEQFF. CDR3 nucleotide sequence: TGTGCCATCAGCGCTCCTCCCCCCGGTACCAAAGGGAATGAGCAGTTCTTC.

This chain connects TRBV2 to TRBJ2-7, with TRBD2 as a possible D gene (6 bases). The CDR3 contains 14 residues. The germline V and J ends were trimmed by 3 bases and 4 bases, with 13 bases remaining between them. Germline V gives CDR1 SNHLY, CDR2 FYNNEI. CDR3 residues: CASSDTGASYEQYF. For the CDR3, the DNA is TGTGCCAGCAGTGACACGGGAGCTTCTTACGAGCAGTACTTC.

V gene TRBV2 combines with J gene TRBJ2-7; D is unclear. The CDR3 sequence is 16 residues long. The V gene's germline CDR1 is SNHLY and CDR2 FYNNEI. Trimming stripped 5 bases from V and 2 bases from J, with 19 bases between. Here the CDR3 DNA reads TGTGCCAGCAGTTCCCCTGAAACCGGGCTACCCTACGAGCAGTACTTC. This sequence encodes CASSSPETGLPYEQYF.

This chain connects TRBV28 to TRBJ2-4, with 8 bases lining up with TRBD1. The germline V gene encodes CDR1 MDHEN and CDR2 SYDVKM. V lost 6 bases to trimming and J lost 2 bases; unmatched junction nucleotides: 15. The CDR3 length is 18 residues. CDR3 sequence (DNA): TGTGCCAGCAGCCAAGACAGGGGACTCAGCCGTCCCAAAAACATTCAGTACTTC. Its protein is CASSQDRGLSRPKNIQYF.

This chain links TRBV21-1 with TRBJ2-7; the table's D call of TRBD2 was not tested on the DNA. TRBV21-1 is reported as a pseudogene. The CDR3 loop spans 21 amino acids. CDR3 loop: CASSKAGSVRETRPSSYELYF. CDR3 in DNA: TGTGCCAGCAGCAAAGCGGGGAGCGTTCGGGAGACTAGGCCCAGCTCCTACGAGCTGTACTTC.

This clone was counted between two and nine times. The chain recombines TRBV29-1 with TRBJ1-1, with TRBD1 matching 8 bases. Germline trimming cut 7 bases from V and 1 base from J; bases unmatched to any gene: 8. Germline CDR1 reads SQVTM; CDR2 reads ANQGSEA. This CDR3 is built from 14 residues. CDR3 DNA sequence: TGCAGCGGCCAGGGGGCTCCATCGAACACTGAAGCTTTCTTT. Translating it yields CSGQGAPSNTEAFF.

The chain uses TRBV7-8 and TRBJ1-1, with D possibly TRBD1 on 5 matching bases. From germline, CDR1 is SGHVS and CDR2 FQNEAQ. Deletions cut 1 base from V and 1 base from J, with 19 bases between. The CDR3 length is 18 residues. As DNA, the CDR3 is TGTGCCAGCAGCTTAGTCTGGGGGGACGACAGTGGGAACACTGAAGCTTTCTTT. The encoded protein is CASSLVWGDDSGNTEAFF.